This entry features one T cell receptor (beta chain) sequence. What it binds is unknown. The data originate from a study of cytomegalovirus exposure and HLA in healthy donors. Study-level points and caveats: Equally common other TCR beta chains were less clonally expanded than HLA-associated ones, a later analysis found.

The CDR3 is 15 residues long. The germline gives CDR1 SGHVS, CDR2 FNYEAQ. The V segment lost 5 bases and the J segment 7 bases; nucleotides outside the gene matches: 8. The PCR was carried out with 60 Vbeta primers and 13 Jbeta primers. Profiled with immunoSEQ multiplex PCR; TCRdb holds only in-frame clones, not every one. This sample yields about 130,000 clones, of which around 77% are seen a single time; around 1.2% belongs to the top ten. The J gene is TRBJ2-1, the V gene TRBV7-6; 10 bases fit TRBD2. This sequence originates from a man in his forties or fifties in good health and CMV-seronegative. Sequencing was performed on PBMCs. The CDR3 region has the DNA TGTGCCAGCAGCCCCAGCGGGAGGGCTGTTAATGAGCAGTTCTTC. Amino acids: CASSPSGRAVNEQFF. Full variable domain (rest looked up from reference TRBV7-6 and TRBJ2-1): GAGVSQSPRYKVTKRGQDVALRCDPISGHVSLYWYRQALGQGPEFLTYFNYEAQQDKSGLPNDRFSAERPEGSISTLTIQRTEQRDSAMYRCASSPSGRAVNEQFFGPGTRLTVL.